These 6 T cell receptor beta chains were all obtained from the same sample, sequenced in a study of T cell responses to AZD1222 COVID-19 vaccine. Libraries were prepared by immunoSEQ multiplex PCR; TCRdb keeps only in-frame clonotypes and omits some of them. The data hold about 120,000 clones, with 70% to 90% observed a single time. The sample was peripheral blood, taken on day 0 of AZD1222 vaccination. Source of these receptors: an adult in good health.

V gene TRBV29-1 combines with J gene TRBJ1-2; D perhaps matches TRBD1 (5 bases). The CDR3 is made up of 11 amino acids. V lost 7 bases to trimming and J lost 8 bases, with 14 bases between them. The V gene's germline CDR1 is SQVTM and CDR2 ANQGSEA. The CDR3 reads CSGGTSSGYTF. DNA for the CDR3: TGCAGCGGCGGGACGAGTTCCGGCTACACCTTC. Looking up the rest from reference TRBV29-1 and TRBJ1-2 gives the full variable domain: SAVISQKPSRDICQRGTSLTIQCQVDSQVTMMFWYRQQPGQSLTLIATANQGSEATYESGFVIDKFPISRPNLTFSTLTVSNMSPEDSSIYLCSGGTSSGYTFGSGTRLTVV.

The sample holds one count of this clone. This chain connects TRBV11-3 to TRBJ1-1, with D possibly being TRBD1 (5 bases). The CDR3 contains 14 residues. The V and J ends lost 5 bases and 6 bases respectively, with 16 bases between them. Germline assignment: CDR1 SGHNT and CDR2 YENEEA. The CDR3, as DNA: TGTGCCAGCAGCCCGGGGGGGGAGGTCTCTGAAGCTTTCTTT. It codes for CASSPGGEVSEAFF.

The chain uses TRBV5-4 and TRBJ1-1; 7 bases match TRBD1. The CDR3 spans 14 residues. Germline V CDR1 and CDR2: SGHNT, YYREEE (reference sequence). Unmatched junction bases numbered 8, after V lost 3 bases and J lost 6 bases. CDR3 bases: TGTGCCAGCAGCTCTCCGGGACAGATATCTGAAGCTTTCTTT. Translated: CASSSPGQISEAFF. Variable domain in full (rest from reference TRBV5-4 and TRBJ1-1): ETGVTQSPTHLIKTRGQQVTLRCSSQSGHNTVSWYQQALGQGPQFIFQYYREEENGRGNFPPRFSGLQFPNYSSELNVNALELDDSALYLCASSSPGQISEAFFGQGTRLTVV.

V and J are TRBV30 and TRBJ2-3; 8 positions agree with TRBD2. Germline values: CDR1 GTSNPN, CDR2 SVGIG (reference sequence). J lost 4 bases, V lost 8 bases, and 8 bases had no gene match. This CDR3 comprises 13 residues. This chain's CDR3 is CAHKREQADTQYF. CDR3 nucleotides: TGTGCCCACAAGCGGGAGCAAGCAGATACGCAGTATTTT.

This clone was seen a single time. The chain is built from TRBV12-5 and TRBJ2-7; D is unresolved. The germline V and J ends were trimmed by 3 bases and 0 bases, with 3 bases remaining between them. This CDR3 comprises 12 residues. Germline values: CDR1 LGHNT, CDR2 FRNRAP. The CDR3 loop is CASGFNSYEQYF. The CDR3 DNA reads TGTGCTAGTGGTTTTAACTCCTACGAGCAGTACTTC.

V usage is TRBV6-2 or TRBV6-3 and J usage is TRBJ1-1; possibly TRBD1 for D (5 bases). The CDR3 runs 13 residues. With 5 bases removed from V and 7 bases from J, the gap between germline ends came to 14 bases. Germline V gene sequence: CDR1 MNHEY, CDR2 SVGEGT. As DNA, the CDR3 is TGTGCCAGCAGTCGTAACACAGGTATTGAAGCTTTCTTT. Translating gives CASSRNTGIEAFF.